This TCR beta chain was sequenced for a study of cytomegalovirus exposure and HLA in healthy donors. From germline, CDR1 is SQVTM and CDR2 ANQGSEA. The CDR3 loop spans 13 amino acids. V was shortened by 6 bases and J by 7 bases, with 16 bases between the two germline ends. 60 Vbeta and 13 Jbeta primers were used in PCR. Using immunoSEQ multiplex PCR, the repertoire was profiled, and TCRdb retains in-frame clones only, with some absent. Among around 250,000 clones listed, about 80% were seen once. The sample taken for sequencing was PBMCs. The TCR was taken from an older woman in good health and CMV-seropositive. V usage is TRBV29-1 and J usage is TRBJ2-1; maybe TRBD1 (5 bases). CDR3 region: CSVGRVGVNEQFF. The CDR3 DNA reads TGCAGCGTGGGTCGGGTAGGGGTGAATGAGCAGTTCTTC.